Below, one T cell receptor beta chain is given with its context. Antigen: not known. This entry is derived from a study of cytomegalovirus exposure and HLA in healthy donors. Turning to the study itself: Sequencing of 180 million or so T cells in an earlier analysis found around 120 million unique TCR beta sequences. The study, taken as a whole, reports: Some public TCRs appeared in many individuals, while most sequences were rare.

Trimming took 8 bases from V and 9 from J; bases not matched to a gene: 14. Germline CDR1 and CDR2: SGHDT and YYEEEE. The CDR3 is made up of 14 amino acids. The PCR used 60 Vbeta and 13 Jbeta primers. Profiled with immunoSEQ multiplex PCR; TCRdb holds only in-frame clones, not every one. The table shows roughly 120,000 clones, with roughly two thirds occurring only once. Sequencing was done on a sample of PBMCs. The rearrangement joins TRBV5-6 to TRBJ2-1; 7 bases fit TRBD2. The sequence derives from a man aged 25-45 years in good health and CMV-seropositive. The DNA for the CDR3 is TGTGCCAGTCGTGGCGGGAGTTTATTCGGTGAGCAGTTCTTC. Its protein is CASRGGSLFGEQFF.